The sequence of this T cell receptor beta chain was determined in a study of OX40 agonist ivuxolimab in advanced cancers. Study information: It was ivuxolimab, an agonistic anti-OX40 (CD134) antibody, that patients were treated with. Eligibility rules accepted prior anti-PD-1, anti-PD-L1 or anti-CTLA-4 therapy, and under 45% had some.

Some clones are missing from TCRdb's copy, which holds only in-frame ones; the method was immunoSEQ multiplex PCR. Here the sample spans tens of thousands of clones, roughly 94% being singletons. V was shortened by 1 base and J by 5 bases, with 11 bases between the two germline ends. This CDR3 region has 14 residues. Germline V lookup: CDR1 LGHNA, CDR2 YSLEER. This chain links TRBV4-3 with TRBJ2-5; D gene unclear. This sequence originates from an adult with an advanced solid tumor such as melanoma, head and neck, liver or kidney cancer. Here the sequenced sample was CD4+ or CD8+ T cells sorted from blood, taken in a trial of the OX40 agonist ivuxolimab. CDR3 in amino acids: CASSQAGRGETQYF. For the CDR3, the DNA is TGCGCCAGCAGCCAAGCGGGTCGAGGTGAGACCCAGTACTTC.